The 20 T cell receptor beta chains presented below share a single source sample, sequenced in a study of T cells in pancreatic ductal adenocarcinoma. Surgery without prior neoadjuvant therapy was the treatment of the selected pancreatic ductal adenocarcinoma patients. The method was immunoSEQ multiplex PCR; TCRdb's version includes in-frame clones alone and lacks a portion of them. Here the sample spans around 100,000 clones, about 96% being singletons. The sequenced sample was PBMCs. These receptors came from a human donor with pancreatic ductal adenocarcinoma.

The chain uses TRBV4-3 and TRBJ1-1, with 7 bases lining up with TRBD1. Trimming at V came to 0 bases and at J to 7 bases, leaving 5 bases not matched to a gene. CDR3 length: 14 residues. Germline assignment: CDR1 LGHNA and CDR2 YSLEER. CDR3 region: CASSQDMGQFEAFF. CDR3 in DNA: TGCGCCAGCAGCCAAGATATGGGACAGTTTGAAGCTTTCTTT.

The chain links TRBV11-3 to TRBJ2-7; 7 nucleotides align to TRBD2. V was pared by 1 base and J by 3 bases, with 6 bases of the junction left unmatched. The CDR3 is 15 amino acids. CDR1 and CDR2 (germline): SGHNT, YENEEA. The chain's CDR3 is CASSLGRGGNYEQYF. Here the CDR3 DNA reads TGTGCCAGCAGCTTAGGAAGGGGAGGGAACTACGAGCAGTACTTC.

The genes are TRBV12-2 and TRBJ1-5. TRBV12-2 is shown as a pseudogene. This CDR3 is built from 13 residues. The CDR3 spells CASRLDGNQPQHF. The CDR3 DNA is TGTGCAAGTCGCTTAGACGGGAATCAGCCCCAGCATTTT.

The sample holds a few counts of this clone. Written as DNA, the CDR3 is TGTGCCAGCAGCAAAGCCAAGGGACAGGGGGCCTACGAGCAGTACTTC. Residues: CASSKAKGQGAYEQYF. The chain has TRBV21-1 and TRBJ2-7; the table's D call TRBD1 went unverified against the DNA. TRBV21-1 is tagged as a pseudogene. This CDR3 contains 16 residues.

The chain employs TRBV7-9 and TRBJ2-5; D ambiguous. V gave up 1 base and J gave up 11 bases, with 11 bases separating them. This CDR3 contains 12 residues. CDR1 SEHNR and CDR2 FQNEAQ come from the germline V gene (reference sequence). CDR3 residues: CASSLVFGLQYF. The CDR3, as DNA: TGTGCCAGCAGCTTAGTTTTTGGGCTACAGTACTTC.

This clone was counted a single time. The J gene is TRBJ2-5, the V gene TRBV27; 8 nucleotides line up with TRBD2. Germline V CDR1 and CDR2: MNHEY, SMNVEV (reference sequence). V was clipped by 5 bases and J by 3 bases; unmatched bases: 8. CDR3 size: 15 residues. The DNA for the CDR3 is TGTGCCAGCAGTGACCTGGCGGGAGGCAAAGAGACCCAGTACTTC. The encoded protein is CASSDLAGGKETQYF.

The chain recombines TRBV6-6 with TRBJ1-1, with TRBD1 as a possible D gene (6 bases). Germline-derived CDR1 and CDR2 are MNHNY and SVGAGI (reference sequence). The V gene lost 2 bases and the J gene lost 5 bases, with 15 bases spanning the gap. This CDR3 region has 15 residues. The CDR3 region has the DNA TGTGCCAGCAGTTACGGGCCGACAGGTGGGACTGAAGCTTTCTTT. This sequence encodes CASSYGPTGGTEAFF.

This sequence joins TRBV7-9 and TRBJ2-1; TRBD2 matches 11 bases. With V trimmed by 7 bases and J by 1 base, 9 bases remained unmatched. Germline V gene sequence: CDR1 SEHNR, CDR2 FQNEAQ (reference sequence). The CDR3 covers 17 residues. This CDR3 is CASNRWVAGGSYNEQFF. In DNA, the CDR3 is TGTGCCAGCAATAGATGGGTAGCGGGAGGGTCCTACAATGAGCAGTTCTTC.

The gene calls are TRBV6-5 and TRBJ2-7; 11 bases match TRBD1. Losses at the gene ends were 8 bases for V and 3 bases for J; bases not matched to a gene: 9. Germline CDR1 MNHEY, CDR2 SVGAGI. The length of the CDR3 is 15 residues. The CDR3 reads CASRELGQGVYEQYF. The DNA of the CDR3 is TGTGCCAGCCGGGAGCTGGGACAGGGGGTCTACGAGCAGTACTTC.

This clone was observed a few times. The chain is built from TRBV7-2 and TRBJ1-5, with D perhaps TRBD1 (6 bases). The CDR3 covers 13 residues. The germline V and J ends were trimmed by 2 bases and 4 bases, with 6 bases remaining between them. Germline CDR1 reads SGHTA; CDR2 reads FQGNSA. The CDR3 bases are TGTGCCAGCAGCTTAACAGGGAATCAGCCCCAGCATTTT. Residues: CASSLTGNQPQHF.

V and J are TRBV11-3 and TRBJ2-7; 9 bases match TRBD2. The junction had 3 bases not matched to a gene; V was cut back by 1 base and J by 2 bases. CDR3 size: 15 residues. Germline CDR1 reads SGHNT; CDR2 reads YENEEA. DNA for the CDR3: TGTGCCAGCAGCTTAGGTGCTAGCGGGACCTACGAGCAGTACTTC. Protein: CASSLGASGTYEQYF.

The J gene is TRBJ2-7, the V gene TRBV5-4; 10 nucleotides match TRBD2. V shed 5 bases, J shed 5 bases, and the junction held 10 bases outside the gene matches. Germline assignment: CDR1 SGHNT and CDR2 YYREEE (reference sequence). CDR3 length: 15 residues. For the CDR3, the DNA is TGTGCCAGCAGTCAATCTAGCGGGAGTAAGAACGAGCAGTACTTC. Its translation is CASSQSSGSKNEQYF.

The V call is TRBV19, the J call TRBJ2-6, with no clear D. Germline loops: CDR1 LNHDA, CDR2 SQIVND (reference sequence). Trimming left V 7 bases short and J 3 bases short, with 13 bases between. CDR3 length: 15 residues. CDR3 in amino acids: CASTPPGVGANVLTF. In DNA form, the CDR3 reads TGTGCCAGTACCCCCCCGGGTGTTGGGGCCAACGTCCTGACTTTC.

The chain recombines TRBV5-5 with TRBJ2-3; D is uncertain. Trimming removed 0 bases from V and 6 bases from J, with 2 bases in between. Germline loops: CDR1 SGHKS, CDR2 YYEKEE (reference sequence). This CDR3 is 11 amino acids long. This CDR3 reads CASSLADTQYF. The CDR3 DNA reads as TGTGCCAGCAGCTTGGCTGATACGCAGTATTTT.

The chain joins TRBV5-1 to TRBJ1-5, with D unresolved. This CDR3 has 15 residues. In germline, CDR1 is SGHRS, CDR2 YFSETQ. Trimming shortened V by 0 bases and J by 6 bases, and 13 bases separated the two germline ends. The CDR3 loop reads CASSLEGGDGQPQHF. The CDR3 nucleotides read TGCGCCAGCAGCTTGGAGGGCGGGGATGGTCAGCCCCAGCATTTT.

The rearrangement joins TRBV27 to TRBJ2-6; D call uncertain. From germline, CDR1 is MNHEY and CDR2 SMNVEV (reference sequence). V shed 6 bases and J shed 0 bases, with 12 bases lying between them. The CDR3 is made up of 16 amino acids. This chain's CDR3 is CASRPGAISGANVLTF. DNA of the CDR3: TGTGCCAGCAGACCCGGAGCGATCTCTGGGGCCAACGTCCTGACTTTC. Based on the CDR3 plus reference TRBV27 and TRBJ2-6, the full variable domain is EAQVTQNPRYLITVTGKKLTVTCSQNMNHEYMSWYRQDPGLGLRQIYYSMNVEVTDKGDVPEGYKVSRKEKRNFPLILESPSPNQTSLYFCASRPGAISGANVLTFGAGSRLTVL.

The chain combines TRBV4-2 with TRBJ2-3; TRBD2 matches 8 bases. Germline CDR1 LGHNA, CDR2 YNFKEQ. The CDR3 runs 17 residues. The J segment lost 10 bases and the V segment lost 1 base, leaving 16 bases of the junction unmatched. Written as DNA, the CDR3 is TGTGCCAGCAGCCAAGCTTTTGTAGTAGCGGGAAGGGAAGCGCAGTATTTT. Protein sequence: CASSQAFVVAGREAQYF.

The chain uses TRBV19 and TRBJ2-3; D might be TRBD1 (5 bases). With 2 bases removed from V and 5 bases from J, the gap between germline ends came to 14 bases. The CDR3 sequence is 15 residues long. Germline V gene data show CDR1 as LNHDA and CDR2 as SQIVND (reference sequence). The CDR3: CASSIRWGQRDTQYF. In DNA, the CDR3 is TGTGCCAGTAGTATACGGTGGGGCCAGAGAGATACGCAGTATTTT.

Only a few counts were recorded for this clone. The rearrangement uses TRBV7-3 and TRBJ2-2; D perhaps matches TRBD1 (7 bases). The CDR3 covers 14 residues. V was cut by 4 bases and J by 6 bases, with 12 bases left in between. From germline, CDR1 is SGHTA and CDR2 FQGTGA. CDR3 residues: CASSSDRDSGELFF. DNA of the CDR3: TGTGCCAGCAGCTCAGACAGGGACTCCGGGGAGCTGTTTTTT.

The rearrangement uses TRBV29-1 and TRBJ1-5; tentative D call: TRBD1 (5 bases). Germline CDR1 and CDR2: SQVTM and ANQGSEA. The V gene lost 2 bases and the J gene lost 2 bases, with 7 bases spanning the gap. The CDR3 has 13 residues. CDR3 nucleotide sequence: TGCAGCGTTGAATGGGGGGGCAATCAGCCCCAGCATTTT. Translated: CSVEWGGNQPQHF.